The entry below describes one TCR beta chain. This clonotype has at least ten counts. Its binding antigen is unknown. Base qualities were left out, and no much larger clone turns up one base away. The sample originates from a study of human T cells and chemical hapten exposure (dated by TCRdb to the early 2020s). Study-level background: For sensitization, 2% DPC in acetone was applied to a roughly 2 cm by roughly 2 cm area of upper inner arm skin. Throughout the roughly 26-week study period, patients were also given weekly therapeutic DPC doses on the scalp. Patch testing was performed on the upper back with Finn chambers containing 0.01% DPC, and the patch tests were scored after 6 days according to International Contact Dermatitis Research Group standards. The patient cohort, mostly female, included alopecia areata with under or over 50% scalp involvement, alopecia totalis and alopecia universalis. The libraries were sequenced as a pool, and the TCR yield per sample differed mostly because of small variations in library volumes within the pool. This study followed changes in the peripheral blood TCR repertoire in vivo during primary and secondary sensitization of alopecia patients to the hapten diphenylcyclopropenone (DPC). Blood samples were taken from patients before sensitization (week 0) and at 2, 6 and about 24 weeks after DPC sensitization. Approximately 28 alopecia patients gave blood for TCR sequencing at one to four time points (pre-sensitization, 2, 6 and 24 weeks). The full study reports these points: The number of PT1 expanded TCRs positively correlated with patch test score, significant at thresholds 8, 16 and 32 but not 4. Alopecia, a presumed autoimmune disease, was present in all patients, so the immune response of the patients might differ from that of healthy individuals. Repeated subsampling changed both the strength of the expansion versus patch-test correlation and the threshold at which the correlation became significant. The number of TCRs above 1 in 1000 frequency did not change with DPC sensitization; there was no evidence of global repertoire structure alterations. Significantly more large CDR3 similarity clusters were formed by expanded TCRs than by pre-sensitization or healthy control sets, consistent with antigen-driven responses.

The cysteine opens and the phenylalanine closes a CDR3 of 12 amino acids. The entry retains the CDR3 DNA only, 36 bases that are in frame from base 1. CDR1 and CDR2 are drawn from the germline V gene (reference sequence): LNHDA, SQIVND. V ends up 7 bases short and J 7 bases short, with an unmatched junction base count of 6. The protocol used for the library was RACE. Sequencer: NextSeq 500. Library preparation attached unique molecular identifiers to individual cDNA molecules for quantitative, reproducible TCR counting. From each blood RNA sample, both TCR alpha and TCR beta chains were sequenced. The paper's data handling went like this. Samples had a median of around 92,000 TCRs, with a range from about 23,224 to 750,000. V, J and CDR3 annotation of the TCR reads was carried out using the Decombinator software suite. For the PS versus PT1 abundance plots, all samples were subsampled to the same number of TCRs (28,000). Expanded TCRs were defined as absent before sensitization and observed at least eight times at the 2-week time point. TCRdb handled the public reads itself, with Q25 trimming in fastp and clone calling in MiXCR, and kept productive beta chains. Rows with a matching CDR3 protein are joined into one entry that keeps the most common DNA and genes. What appears here as the V and J calls and clone size reflects TCRdb's work, not the paper's. This sample is represented by 87,000 or so distinct CDR3 sequences; 8% to 10% of them were singletons. Around 3.6% of the sample is held by the ten biggest clonotypes.

What the time point label conveys for this sample: pre-sensitization, week 0. This specimen's treatment or condition label, interpreted: therapeutic diphenylcyclopropenone sensitization with weekly scalp DPC. At each patch-test visit, blood was drawn before the patch test was applied. Patients were considered eligible if aged 18 to 70, diagnosed with alopecia and deemed suitable for DPC therapy, and patients were excluded if pregnant. Total RNA was isolated from unfractionated whole blood collected in Tempus Blood RNA tubes. The chain joins TRBV19 to TRBJ1-1; a stretch of 7 junction bases matches TRBD1. The source was whole blood, collected in connection with sensitization to the hapten diphenylcyclopropenone (DPC). The clonotype comes from a woman aged 40 to 49 with alopecia areata. Some clones in this sample may be carry-over from other donors' samples. CDR3 region: CASTGQTFEAFF. The nucleotide sequence is TGTGCCAGTACGGGACAGACGTTTGAAGCTTTCTTT. With the portions outside the CDR3 filled from the reference TRBV19 and TRBJ1-1 genes, the complete variable region becomes DGGITQSPKYLFRKEGQNVTLSCEQNLNHDAMYWYRQDPGQGLRLIYYSQIVNDFQKGDIAEGYSVSREKKESFPLTVTSAQKNPTAFYLCASTGQTFEAFFGQGTRLTVV.